The 22 T cell receptor beta chains listed next were all sequenced from one sample in a study of identifying expanded T cells in peripheral blood. TCRdb's copy holds only in-frame clones and misses some; the assay was immunoSEQ multiplex PCR. The table lists approximately 110,000 clones, roughly 90% of them singletons. Sequenced material: blood. Receptor source: a person aged 18-70 years in good health.

V usage is TRBV4-3 and J usage is TRBJ2-7; D gene uncertain. This CDR3 is built from 13 residues. V lost 0 bases and J lost 2, with 5 bases in between. CDR1 LGHNA and CDR2 YSLEER come from the germline V gene. The CDR3 sequence: CASSQEPAYEQYF. The CDR3 region has the DNA TGCGCCAGCAGCCAAGAGCCGGCCTACGAGCAGTACTTC.

The CDR3 reads CASSLTGTTDTQYF. As DNA, the CDR3 is TGTGCCAGCAGTTTGACAGGCACCACAGATACGCAGTATTTT. The chain carries TRBV28 and TRBJ2-3; D is possibly TRBD1 (6 bases). The CDR3 extends over 14 amino acids. Trimming took off 3 bases at V and 2 bases at J, with 9 bases between the two ends. The V gene's germline CDR1 is MDHEN and CDR2 SYDVKM.

The rearrangement joins TRBV6-4 to TRBJ1-1, with unresolved D. The length of the CDR3 is 13 residues. The germline V gene has CDR1 MRHNA and CDR2 SNTAGT. V lost 3 bases and J lost 3, with 8 bases in between. DNA of the CDR3: TGTGCCAGCAGTGAACAATGGCACACTGAAGCTTTCTTT. This codes for CASSEQWHTEAFF.

This clone was detected only a few times. The chain has TRBV2 and TRBJ2-4; 7 positions agree with TRBD2. The CDR3 runs 13 residues. CDR1 and CDR2 (germline): SNHLY, FYNNEI. The V and J ends lost 4 bases and 8 bases, in that order; junction bases with no gene match: 5. DNA for the CDR3: TGTGCCAGCAGTGGTGGGGGGGGAGACATTCAGTACTTC. Translated: CASSGGGGDIQYF.

The chain couples TRBV6-5 to TRBJ2-3; D remains ambiguous. Germline CDR1 reads MNHEY; CDR2 reads SVGAGI. The CDR3 contains 13 residues. Trimming removed 0 bases from V and 4 bases from J, with 5 bases in between. DNA of the CDR3: TGTGCCAGCAGTTACTCGGGCTCAGATACGCAGTATTTT. Its protein product is CASSYSGSDTQYF.

DNA of the CDR3: TGCGCCAGCAGCATCGGGTTGAATCAGCCCCAGCATTTT. Encoded protein: CASSIGLNQPQHF. The V and J genes are TRBV5-1 and TRBJ1-5; D unresolved. The CDR3 spans 13 residues. Germline V gives CDR1 SGHRS, CDR2 YFSETQ. Trimming pared 4 bases from V and 4 bases from J, leaving 9 bases between.

The chain carries TRBV5-4 and TRBJ1-2, with D unresolved. CDR1 and CDR2 (germline): SGHNT, YYREEE (reference sequence). This CDR3 comprises 13 residues. Trimming left V 0 bases short and J 3 bases short, with 6 bases between. The CDR3 bases are TGTGCCAGCAGCTTGGCGAAGGACTATGGCTACACCTTC. Its translation is CASSLAKDYGYTF.

V usage is TRBV7-8 and J usage is TRBJ1-5, with a possible D match to TRBD1 (5 bases). Germline V CDR1 and CDR2: SGHVS, FQNEAQ. The germline V and J ends were trimmed by 1 base and 0 bases, with 10 bases remaining between them. CDR3 length: 16 amino acids. As DNA, the CDR3 is TGTGCCAGCAGCTTAGGTAGAGGGGTTAGCAATCAGCCCCAGCATTTT. Its protein product is CASSLGRGVSNQPQHF.

The J gene is TRBJ2-5, the V gene TRBV30, with D possibly TRBD2 on 5 matching bases. The V end was cut by 2 bases, the J end by 5 bases, with 12 bases between. This CDR3 spans 13 amino acids. Germline CDR1 reads GTSNPN; CDR2 reads SVGIG (reference sequence). CDR3 sequence: CAWSRESMETQYF. CDR3 bases: TGTGCCTGGAGTAGGGAGAGTATGGAGACCCAGTACTTC.

This chain joins TRBV9 and TRBJ1-3; D might be TRBD1 (6 bases). V gave up 0 bases and J gave up 3 bases, with 13 bases separating them. The CDR3 has 16 residues. Germline V gene sequence: CDR1 SGDLS, CDR2 YYNGEE. As DNA, the CDR3 is TGTGCCAGCAGCGTAGAAGGGGGAGGACGTGGAAACACCATATATTTT. It encodes CASSVEGGGRGNTIYF.

This rearrangement joins TRBV6-5 to TRBJ2-1, with 10 bases matching TRBD1. The germline V gene encodes CDR1 MNHEY and CDR2 SVGAGI. CDR3 length: 16 amino acids. The V segment lost 0 bases and the J segment 2 bases; nucleotides outside the gene matches: 1. As DNA, the CDR3 is TGTGCCAGCAGTTACTCAGGGACAGGGGCCTACAATGAGCAGTTCTTC. Translating it yields CASSYSGTGAYNEQFF.

As for this clone: The sample carries other DNA sequences with the same CDR3. The chain employs TRBV7-2 and TRBJ1-2, with D possibly TRBD1 on 5 matching bases. The CDR3 runs 16 residues. Germline V gene lookup returns CDR1 SGHTA and CDR2 FQGNSA. Trimming shortened V by 1 base and J by 4 bases, and 16 bases separated the two germline ends. CDR3 in amino acids: CASSLVAAGSTYGYTF. CDR3 nucleotide sequence: TGTGCCAGCAGCTTAGTCGCCGCAGGGTCTACCTATGGCTACACCTTC.

The chain joins TRBV14 to TRBJ2-5; TRBD2 aligns across 10 bases. J gave up 6 bases and V 0 bases, and 10 bases lay outside the gene matches. Germline CDR1 reads SGHDN; CDR2 reads FVKESK. The length of the CDR3 is 17 residues. CDR3 region: CASSQDEASGGLKTQYF. The CDR3 DNA reads TGTGCCAGCAGCCAAGATGAAGCTAGCGGGGGTTTAAAGACCCAGTACTTC.

The V call is TRBV19, the J call TRBJ1-2; 7 bases map to TRBD1. Germline V CDR1 and CDR2: LNHDA, SQIVND (reference sequence). The CDR3 loop spans 17 amino acids. The V and J ends lost 10 bases and 4 bases, in that order; junction bases with no gene match: 21. The CDR3, as DNA: TGTGCCACTAACATGGACGCGCGCCGACAGGGAGGCTATGGCTACACCTTC. Its translation is CATNMDARRQGGYGYTF.

The CDR3 protein is CASSVGAPTDTQYF. Written as DNA, the CDR3 is TGTGCCAGTAGTGTCGGGGCTCCCACAGATACGCAGTATTTT. The chain has TRBV19 and TRBJ2-3; the D gene could be TRBD1 or TRBD2 (5 bases each). Trimming shortened V by 5 bases and J by 2 bases, and 11 bases separated the two germline ends. CDR3 size: 14 residues. The germline CDR1 and CDR2 sequences are LNHDA and SQIVND (reference sequence).

The genes are TRBV4-3 and TRBJ2-6; TRBD1 is a possible D gene (5 bases). This CDR3 region has 18 residues. CDR1 is LGHNA and CDR2 is YSLEER in the germline V gene. Trimming pared 1 base from V and 3 bases from J, leaving 16 bases between. The chain's CDR3 is CASSQGTSLIDGANVLTF. The CDR3, as DNA: TGCGCCAGCAGCCAAGGGACATCCCTTATAGATGGGGCCAACGTCCTGACTTTC.

The genes are TRBV19 and TRBJ1-2; 10 bases map to TRBD1. J lost 4 bases, V lost 5 bases, and 13 bases had no gene match. CDR3 length: 17 amino acids. From germline, CDR1 is LNHDA and CDR2 SQIVND (reference sequence). The CDR3 loop reads CASSLGTGVPLVYGYTF. The CDR3 DNA reads as TGTGCCAGTAGTTTGGGGACAGGGGTCCCCCTTGTCTATGGCTACACCTTC.

The chain links TRBV18 to TRBJ2-7, with 7 bases that match TRBD1. Trimming took 6 bases from V and 3 from J; bases not matched to a gene: 8. This CDR3 is built from 14 residues. Germline V gene data show CDR1 as KGHSH and CDR2 as LQKENI. CDR3 bases: TGTGCCAGCTCCCTGGACGGGACAGACTACGAGCAGTACTTC. The encoded protein is CASSLDGTDYEQYF.

V usage is TRBV11-2 and J usage is TRBJ1-3, with D perhaps TRBD1 (6 bases). The CDR3 is 15 amino acids. Germline values: CDR1 SGHAT, CDR2 FQNNGV. V was clipped by 5 bases and J by 2 bases, with 13 bases between them. The CDR3 sequence: CASSLTGGPGNTIYF. The CDR3 DNA sequence: TGTGCCAGCAGCCTCACGGGGGGGCCTGGAAACACCATATATTTT.

The chain uses TRBV27 and TRBJ1-6; D unresolved. The CDR3 spans 15 residues. Germline assignment: CDR1 MNHEY and CDR2 SMNVEV (reference sequence). The germline V and J ends were trimmed by 3 bases and 0 bases, with 6 bases remaining between them. CDR3 nucleotides: TGTGCCAGCAGTTTGTGGAGCTCCTATAATTCACCCCTCCACTTT. As protein: CASSLWSSYNSPLHF.

The chain uses TRBV5-1 and TRBJ2-5; weak D call: TRBD1 (5 bases). Trimming removed 0 bases from V and 4 bases from J, with 10 bases in between. CDR3 size: 14 residues. The germline CDR1 and CDR2 sequences are SGHRS and YFSETQ. The CDR3 spells CASSLVGPGETQYF. DNA for the CDR3: TGCGCCAGCAGCTTGGTGGGGCCTGGAGAGACCCAGTACTTC.

Concerning this clone: Distinct nucleotide sequences in the sample also encode this CDR3. The CDR3 DNA sequence: TGTGCCAGCAGTTTTAGGGGAACTGAAGCTTTCTTT. This sequence encodes CASSFRGTEAFF. The chain recombines TRBV28 with TRBJ1-1; D might be TRBD1 (5 bases). The ends were cut back, 3 bases at V and 5 bases at J, with 7 bases in the middle. This CDR3 spans 12 amino acids. Per germline, CDR1 MDHEN and CDR2 SYDVKM.